This T cell receptor (beta chain) was obtained from a study of beta chain features in type 1 diabetes. Study-wide findings and caveats: In all four CD4+ subsets, TCRB CDR3 length was significantly, moderately reduced in type 1 diabetes.

Investigators reverse transcribed all isolated RNA, so they sequenced expressed TCRB transcripts. The method was immunoSEQ multiplex PCR; TCRdb's version includes in-frame clones alone and lacks a portion of them. The top ten clones hold about 1% of a sample with 300,000 to 400,000 clones, approximately 9.9% of them seen once. This clone came up a few times. Its antigen is not known. The V gene's germline CDR1 is SQVTM and CDR2 ANQGSEA. The CDR3 sequence is 12 residues long. V shed 7 bases and J shed 1 base, with 10 bases lying between them. V is TRBV29-1 and J is TRBJ2-5; possible D gene TRBD1, 5 bases. Sequenced material: central memory CD4+ T cells from blood. The source is a man aged 30 to 45 with type 1 diabetes. This CDR3 reads CSASTVQETQYF. DNA of the CDR3: TGCAGCGCTTCGACAGTCCAAGAGACCCAGTACTTC.